The clone carrying this T cell receptor beta chain was counted many times. Its specificity is unknown. The data derive from a study of T-cell memory formation after mild COVID-19. Study-wide findings and caveats: Unconfirmed was the SARS-CoV-2 specificity of second-wave clones that peaked on day 37. Contracting clones, day 15 to 85, had balanced CD4/CD8, and later expanders favored CD4+.

The CDR3 is 15 residues long. Germline lookup yields CDR1 SGHNT and CDR2 YYREEE (reference sequence). With 7 bases removed from V and 1 base from J, the gap between germline ends came to 17 bases. 5'RACE primed from the constant segment yielded TCR alpha and TCR beta cDNA libraries bearing sample barcodes and UMIs. TCRdb analysed the 5' RACE reads with MiXCR anew, one entry per CDR3 protein. The sample yields tens of thousands of distinct CDR3 sequences, 15% to 20% seen once. Sequences were obtained from PBMCs or a T cell subset sorted from them (not recorded which). This sequence originates from an adult who had mild COVID-19 (a few samples of this study predate the infection). Cell type and time point are not known. The chain carries TRBV5-4 and TRBJ2-5; possibly TRBD2 for D (6 bases). The CDR3 region is CASCSGGGSQETQYF. The CDR3 region has the DNA TGTGCCAGCTGCTCCGGGGGAGGTAGCCAAGAGACCCAGTACTTC. Full variable domain (missing parts from reference TRBV5-4 and TRBJ2-5): ETGVTQSPTHLIKTRGQQVTLRCSSQSGHNTVSWYQQALGQGPQFIFQYYREEENGRGNFPPRFSGLQFPNYSSELNVNALELDDSALYLCASCSGGGSQETQYFGPGTRLLVL.